This T cell receptor (beta chain) comes out of a study of cytomegalovirus exposure and HLA in healthy donors. PCR was performed using 60 Vbeta and 13 Jbeta primers. Only in-frame clones appear in the TCRdb table, and some are missing; sequencing was by immunoSEQ multiplex PCR. The sample carries more than 100,000 clones, roughly 71% recorded once. The sample taken for sequencing was PBMCs. The sequence came from a woman aged 45-60 years in good health and CMV-seropositive.

The CDR3 reads CASSIGTGPYEQYF. Here the CDR3 DNA reads TGTGCCAGCAGCATAGGGACAGGTCCCTACGAGCAGTACTTC. The chain carries TRBV7-6 and TRBJ2-7; the match to TRBD1 covers 8 bases. Looked up from germline, CDR1 is SGHVS and CDR2 is FNYEAQ. The length of the CDR3 is 14 residues. V lost 5 bases to trimming and J lost 2 bases; unmatched junction nucleotides: 5.